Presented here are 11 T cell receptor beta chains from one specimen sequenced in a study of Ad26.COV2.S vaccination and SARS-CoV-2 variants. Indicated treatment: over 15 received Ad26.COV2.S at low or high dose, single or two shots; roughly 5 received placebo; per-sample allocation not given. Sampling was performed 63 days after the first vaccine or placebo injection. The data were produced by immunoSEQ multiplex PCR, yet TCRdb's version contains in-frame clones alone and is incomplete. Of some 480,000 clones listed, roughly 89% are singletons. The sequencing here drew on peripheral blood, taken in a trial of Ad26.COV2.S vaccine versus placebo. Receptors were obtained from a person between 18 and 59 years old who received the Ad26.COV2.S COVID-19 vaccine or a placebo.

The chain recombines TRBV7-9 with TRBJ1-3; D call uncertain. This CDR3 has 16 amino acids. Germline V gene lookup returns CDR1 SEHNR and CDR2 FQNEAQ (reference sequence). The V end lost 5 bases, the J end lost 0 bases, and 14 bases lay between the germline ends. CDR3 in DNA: TGTGCCAGCAGCGGGCCGGGAGTCCTCTCTGGAAACACCATATATTTT. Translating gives CASSGPGVLSGNTIYF.

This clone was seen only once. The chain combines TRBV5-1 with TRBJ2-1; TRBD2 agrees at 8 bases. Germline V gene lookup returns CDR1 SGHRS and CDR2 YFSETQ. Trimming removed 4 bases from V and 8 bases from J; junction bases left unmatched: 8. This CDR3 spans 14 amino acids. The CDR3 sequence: CASSRTAGAYEQFF. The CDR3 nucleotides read TGCGCCAGCAGCCGAACAGCGGGAGCCTATGAGCAGTTCTTC. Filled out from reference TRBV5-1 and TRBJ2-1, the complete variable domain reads KAGVTQTPRYLIKTRGQQVTLSCSPISGHRSVSWYQQTPGQGLQFLFEYFSETQRNKGNFPGRFSGRQFSNSRSEMNVSTLELGDSALYLCASSRTAGAYEQFFGPGTRLTVL.

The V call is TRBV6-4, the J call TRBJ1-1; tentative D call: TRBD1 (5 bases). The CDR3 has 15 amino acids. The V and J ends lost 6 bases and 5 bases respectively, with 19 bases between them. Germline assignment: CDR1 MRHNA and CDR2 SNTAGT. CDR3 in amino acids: CASRESGDEQTEAFF. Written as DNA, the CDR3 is TGTGCCAGCAGAGAATCGGGGGACGAACAAACTGAAGCTTTCTTT.

The CDR3 protein is CAWSETGVPGELFF. CDR3 in DNA: TGTGCCTGGAGTGAGACAGGGGTGCCCGGGGAGCTGTTTTTT. The chain combines TRBV30 with TRBJ2-2, with 8 bases matching TRBD1. The trim removed 1 base at V and 6 bases at J, leaving 4 bases unmatched. CDR1 is GTSNPN and CDR2 is SVGIG in the germline V gene (reference sequence). This CDR3 has 14 amino acids.

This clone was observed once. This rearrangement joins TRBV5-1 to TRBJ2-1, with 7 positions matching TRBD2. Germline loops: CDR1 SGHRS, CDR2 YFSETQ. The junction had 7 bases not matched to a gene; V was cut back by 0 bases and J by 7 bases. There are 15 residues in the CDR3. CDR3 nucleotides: TGCGCCAGCAGCTTGGTGGCGGGAGCAACGAATGAGCAGTTCTTC. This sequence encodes CASSLVAGATNEQFF.

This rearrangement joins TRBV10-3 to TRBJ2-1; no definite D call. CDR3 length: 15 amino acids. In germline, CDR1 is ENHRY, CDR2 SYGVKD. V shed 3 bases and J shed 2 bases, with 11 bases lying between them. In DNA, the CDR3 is TGTGCCATCAGTGAACGGTCGGGCCCCTACAATGAGCAGTTCTTC. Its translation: CAISERSGPYNEQFF.

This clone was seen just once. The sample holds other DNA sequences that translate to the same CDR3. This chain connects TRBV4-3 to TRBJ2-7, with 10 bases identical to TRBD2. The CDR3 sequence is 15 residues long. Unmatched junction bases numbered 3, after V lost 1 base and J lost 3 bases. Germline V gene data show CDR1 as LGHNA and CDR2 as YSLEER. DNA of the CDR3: TGCGCCAGCAGCCAAGGCTCTAGCGGGAGCTACGAGCAGTACTTC. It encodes CASSQGSSGSYEQYF.

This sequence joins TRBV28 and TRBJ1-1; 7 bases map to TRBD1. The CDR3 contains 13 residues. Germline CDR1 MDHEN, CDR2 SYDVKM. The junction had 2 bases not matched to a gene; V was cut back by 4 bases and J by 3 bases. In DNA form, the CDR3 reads TGTGCCAGCAGTTATGACAGGGACACTGAAGCTTTCTTT. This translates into CASSYDRDTEAFF.

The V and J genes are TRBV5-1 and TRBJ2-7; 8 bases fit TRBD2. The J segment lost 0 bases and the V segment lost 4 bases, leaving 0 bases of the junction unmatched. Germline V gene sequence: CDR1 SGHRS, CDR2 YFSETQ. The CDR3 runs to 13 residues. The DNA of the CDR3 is TGCGCCAGCAGCAGCGGGAGCTCCTACGAGCAGTACTTC. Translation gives CASSSGSSYEQYF.

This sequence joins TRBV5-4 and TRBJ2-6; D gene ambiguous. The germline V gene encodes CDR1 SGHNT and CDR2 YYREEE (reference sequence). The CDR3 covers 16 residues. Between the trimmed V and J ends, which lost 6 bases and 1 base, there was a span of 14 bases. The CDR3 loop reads CASTPAAQSGANVLTF. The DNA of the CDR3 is TGTGCCAGCACCCCAGCAGCGCAGTCTGGGGCCAACGTCCTGACTTTC. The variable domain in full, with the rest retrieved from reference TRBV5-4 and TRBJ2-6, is ETGVTQSPTHLIKTRGQQVTLRCSSQSGHNTVSWYQQALGQGPQFIFQYYREEENGRGNFPPRFSGLQFPNYSSELNVNALELDDSALYLCASTPAAQSGANVLTFGAGSRLTVL.

CDR3 DNA: TGTGCCAGCAGCTTGAAGCTGAACACTGAAGCTTTCTTT. Its translation is CASSLKLNTEAFF. V and J are TRBV5-6 and TRBJ1-1, with D unresolved. The germline V and J ends were trimmed by 1 base and 0 bases, with 4 bases remaining between them. Per germline, CDR1 SGHDT and CDR2 YYEEEE. This CDR3 region has 13 residues.